A single sample is the source of the 21 T cell receptor beta chains below, sequenced in a study of T cell changes during pregnancy in multiple sclerosis. Repertoires were generated with immunoSEQ multiplex PCR, while TCRdb's copy carries only in-frame clones and drops some. The sample has around 40,000 clones; about 93% are singletons. The sequencing used CD4+ T cells from peripheral blood mononuclear cells, collected in the third trimester of pregnancy. The receptor source for this set is a female donor with multiple sclerosis, enrolled in a pregnancy study.

The chain links TRBV5-4 to TRBJ2-3; D is unclear. Trimming stripped 1 base from V and 3 bases from J, with 6 bases between. This CDR3 region has 13 residues. Germline V gene lookup returns CDR1 SGHNT and CDR2 YYREEE (reference sequence). The CDR3 DNA sequence: TGTGCCAGCAGCTTGTTTGCGACAGATACGCAGTATTTT. Its translation: CASSLFATDTQYF.

The chain links TRBV27 to TRBJ2-7; 9 positions agree with TRBD1. Germline V CDR1 and CDR2: MNHEY, SMNVEV (reference sequence). The CDR3 sequence is 15 residues long. The junction had 5 bases not matched to a gene; V was cut back by 2 bases and J by 3 bases. CDR3 sequence reads: CASSLMGQGYYEQYF. For the CDR3, the DNA is TGTGCCAGCAGTTTAATGGGACAGGGCTACTACGAGCAGTACTTC.

This chain connects TRBV10-3 to TRBJ1-3, with TRBD1 matching over 8 bases. Germline lookup yields CDR1 ENHRY and CDR2 SYGVKD. V lost 6 bases and J lost 0; bases outside the gene matches: 7. The CDR3 is 16 amino acids. The CDR3 region has the DNA TGTGCCATCAGCACAGGACAGGGCGGCTCTGGAAACACCATATATTTT. Residues: CAISTGQGGSGNTIYF.

The V and J genes are TRBV7-3 and TRBJ2-5; D is perhaps TRBD2 (6 bases). Per germline, CDR1 SGHTA and CDR2 FQGTGA. The CDR3 runs 13 residues. The ends were cut back, 5 bases at V and 5 bases at J, with 12 bases in the middle. CDR3 region: CASSPRGRETQYF. The CDR3 DNA reads TGTGCCAGCAGCCCCCGAGGGAGGGAGACCCAGTACTTC.

The chain combines TRBV5-5 with TRBJ2-3, with a tentative D call TRBD1 (6 bases). CDR3 size: 14 residues. In germline, CDR1 is SGHKS, CDR2 YYEKEE (reference sequence). V dropped 4 bases and J dropped 6 bases, with 15 bases sitting between them. The CDR3 loop is CASSQGHASDTQYF. The CDR3 DNA reads as TGTGCCAGCAGCCAGGGACATGCATCCGATACGCAGTATTTT.

The gene calls are TRBV5-1 and TRBJ1-5; a weak D match, TRBD1 (6 bases). Germline V gene sequence: CDR1 SGHRS, CDR2 YFSETQ. V gave up 4 bases and J gave up 0 bases, with 11 bases separating them. The CDR3 runs to 15 residues. In nucleotides, the CDR3 is TGCGCCAGCAGCCCCCTAGGGGGTAGCAATCAGCCCCAGCATTTT. Amino acid sequence: CASSPLGGSNQPQHF.

The chain uses TRBV20-1 and TRBJ2-7; 11 bases map to TRBD2. V lost 1 base to trimming and J lost 12 bases; unmatched junction nucleotides: 2. Germline V gene data show CDR1 as DFQATT and CDR2 as SNEGSKA (reference sequence). The CDR3 length is 11 residues. The CDR3 reads CSARGLAGGYF. The DNA of the CDR3 is TGCAGTGCTAGAGGGCTAGCGGGGGGGTACTTC.

This chain connects TRBV11-2 to TRBJ1-3; D is possibly TRBD1 (5 bases). CDR1 and CDR2 (germline): SGHAT, FQNNGV. Trimming removed 4 bases from V and 7 bases from J, with 14 bases in between. The CDR3 is made up of 14 amino acids. The CDR3 loop reads CASSYAGVPNTIYF. CDR3 bases: TGTGCCAGCAGCTATGCGGGGGTCCCCAACACCATATATTTT.

The V call is TRBV2, the J call TRBJ1-5, with 7 positions matching TRBD1. This CDR3 has 19 amino acids. The V gene end was trimmed by 6 bases and the J gene end by 1 base; junction bases not matched to a gene: 18. Germline V gene lookup returns CDR1 SNHLY and CDR2 FYNNEI. As DNA, the CDR3 is TGTGCCAGCAGGAGCGGAGAAGGGGGCTCGGGTTGGAGCAATCAGCCCCAGCATTTT. Translated: CASRSGEGGSGWSNQPQHF.

The chain recombines TRBV25-1 with TRBJ2-3; 9 nucleotides align to TRBD1. Germline lookup yields CDR1 MGHDK and CDR2 SYGVNS. The CDR3 totals 15 residues. V shed 8 bases, J shed 3 bases, and the junction held 9 bases outside the gene matches. The CDR3 reads CASAILGTGTDTQYF. CDR3 bases: TGTGCCAGCGCCATTTTAGGGACAGGGACAGATACGCAGTATTTT. Complete variable domain (other parts from reference TRBV25-1 and TRBJ2-3): EADIYQTPRYLVIGTGKKITLECSQTMGHDKMYWYQQDPGMELHLIHYSYGVNSTEKGDLSSESTVSRIRTEHFPLTLESARPSHTSQYLCASAILGTGTDTQYFGPGTRLTVL.

This chain connects TRBV4-3 to TRBJ1-1, with D perhaps matching TRBD1 (5 bases). Germline assignment: CDR1 LGHNA and CDR2 YSLEER. V gave up 0 bases and J gave up 7 bases, with 9 bases separating them. The CDR3 has 13 residues. DNA of the CDR3: TGCGCCAGCAGCCAAGATGGGGGGGGTGAAGCTTTCTTT. Its translation: CASSQDGGGEAFF.

CDR3 sequence: CASSLPRTGGDTEAFF. CDR3 nucleotides: TGTGCCAGCAGCCTACCTAGGACAGGGGGGGACACTGAAGCTTTCTTT. J is TRBJ1-1 and V is TRBV13; 10 nucleotides line up with TRBD1. This CDR3 contains 16 residues. After removal of 5 bases from V and 3 bases from J, the junction contained 9 bases not matched to a gene. The germline V gene has CDR1 PRHDT and CDR2 FYEKMQ (reference sequence). Using reference TRBV13 and TRBJ1-1 for the parts outside the CDR3, the full variable domain is AAGVIQSPRHLIKEKRETATLKCYPIPRHDTVYWYQQGPGQDPQFLISFYEKMQSDKGSIPDRFSAQQFSDYHSELNMSSLELGDSALYFCASSLPRTGGDTEAFFGQGTRLTVV.

The V call is TRBV28, the J call TRBJ2-3; 7 bases line up with TRBD2. V shed 5 bases and J 3 bases; nucleotides not matched to a gene: 8. Per the germline V gene, CDR1 is MDHEN and CDR2 is SYDVKM. The CDR3 runs 15 residues. CDR3 DNA sequence: TGTGCCAGCAGTATAGTCGGGGAGGGGACAGATACGCAGTATTTT. It codes for CASSIVGEGTDTQYF.

This chain joins TRBV5-4 and TRBJ2-5, with TRBD2 matching 10 bases. V was pared by 0 bases and J by 6 bases, with 5 bases of the junction left unmatched. CDR1 is SGHNT and CDR2 is YYREEE in the germline V gene (reference sequence). The CDR3 is 15 residues long. The CDR3 DNA sequence: TGTGCCAGCAGCTTGGGAGCGGGGGGGCTTAAGACCCAGTACTTC. It specifies CASSLGAGGLKTQYF.

This rearrangement joins TRBV9 to TRBJ1-1; tentative D call: TRBD1 (5 bases). The germline V and J ends were trimmed by 3 bases and 6 bases, with 12 bases remaining between them. This CDR3 has 13 residues. The germline gives CDR1 SGDLS, CDR2 YYNGEE. The CDR3, as DNA: TGTGCCAGCAGCGCCGGGGGGGAACCTGAAGCTTTCTTT. Encoded protein: CASSAGGEPEAFF.

V gene TRBV10-1 combines with J gene TRBJ1-5; TRBD1 matches at 7 bases. V shed 10 bases, J shed 4 bases, and the junction held 7 bases outside the gene matches. The germline V gene encodes CDR1 WNHNN and CDR2 SYGVQD (reference sequence). The CDR3 loop spans 13 amino acids. The CDR3 region has the DNA TGCGCCACCCCGACAGGGACAAATCAGCCCCAGCATTTT. Translation gives CATPTGTNQPQHF.

The chain carries TRBV30 and TRBJ2-1, with 14 positions matching TRBD2. The V and J ends lost 5 bases and 7 bases, in that order; junction bases with no gene match: 7. This CDR3 is built from 15 residues. Germline CDR1 GTSNPN, CDR2 SVGIG (reference sequence). CDR3: CAWDGTSGSRNEQFF. The CDR3 region has the DNA TGTGCCTGGGATGGGACTAGCGGGAGTCGGAATGAGCAGTTCTTC.

This rearrangement joins TRBV11-1 to TRBJ2-1, with 7 bases fitting TRBD1. V lost 4 bases to trimming and J lost 4 bases; unmatched junction nucleotides: 7. The V gene's germline CDR1 is SGHAT and CDR2 FQDESV (reference sequence). This CDR3 comprises 15 residues. As DNA, the CDR3 is TGTGCCAGCAGCTCCGGACAGGAGCCATACAATGAGCAGTTCTTC. It translates to CASSSGQEPYNEQFF.

The genes are TRBV5-4 and TRBJ1-6; D uncertain. CDR1 SGHNT and CDR2 YYREEE come from the germline V gene (reference sequence). This CDR3 comprises 14 residues. V was clipped by 3 bases and J by 7 bases, with 11 bases between them. The CDR3 sequence: CASSSGLKNSPLHF. CDR3 sequence (DNA): TGTGCCAGCAGCTCCGGACTTAAGAATTCACCCCTCCACTTT.

The genes are TRBV15 and TRBJ1-1; maybe TRBD1 (6 bases). The CDR3 has 18 residues. The V and J ends lost 0 bases and 3 bases respectively, with 20 bases between them. Germline CDR1 is LNHNV and CDR2 is YYDKDF (reference sequence). In DNA, the CDR3 is TGTGCCACCAGCAGAGATCAGGGGTTCGGCTCTGGGTACACTGAAGCTTTCTTT. Its protein product is CATSRDQGFGSGYTEAFF.

The rearrangement uses TRBV28 and TRBJ1-1, with D perhaps matching TRBD1 (5 bases). The CDR3 covers 13 residues. V was cut by 7 bases and J by 1 base, with 10 bases left in between. Germline CDR1 and CDR2: MDHEN and SYDVKM. The DNA of the CDR3 is TGTGCCAGCACCAGACAGAGGAACACTGAAGCTTTCTTT. This translates into CASTRQRNTEAFF.